This TCR beta chain emerged from a study of T cell clones after liver transplantation. Overall study context: Patients counted as tolerant after at least one year off all immunosuppression, enzymes not exceeding twice normal. Study conclusions and caveats: Graft donor-reactive T cells possibly entered the graft instead of undergoing deletion.

Unstimulated PBMCs were sorted into CD3+CD4+ and CD3+CD8+ populations. Libraries were prepared by immunoSEQ multiplex PCR; TCRdb keeps only in-frame clonotypes and omits some of them. This table has some 45,000 clones, 86% appearing once. The germline CDR1 and CDR2 sequences are SGHTA and FQGNSA. V was clipped by 1 base and J by 5 bases, with 6 bases between them. This CDR3 is built from 13 residues. This clone was counted only a few times. The target antigen is unknown. The chain employs TRBV7-2 and TRBJ2-4; unclear D gene. The source was CD4+ T cells from blood, collected 24 months after liver transplant. This receptor was obtained from a human patient who received a liver transplant. Some of the T cells might come from the graft donor. The CDR3 spells CASSLVMENIQYF. CDR3 sequence (DNA): TGTGCCAGCAGCTTAGTGATGGAAAACATTCAGTACTTC.